The 27 T cell receptor beta chains below were found in one sample sequenced in a study of blood T cell repertoires in COVID-19. Sequenced by immunoSEQ multiplex PCR; TCRdb stores in-frame clones only, minus some. This sample has 100,000 to 150,000 clones, with about 91% found just once. Sample: peripheral blood. The origin of the receptors is a woman in her fifties or sixties with active or convalescent COVID-19.

The chain combines TRBV20-1 with TRBJ2-1; the D gene is possibly TRBD1 (5 bases). There are 14 residues in the CDR3. Trimming took 3 bases from V and 3 from J, leaving 12 bases between them. Germline lookup yields CDR1 DFQATT and CDR2 SNEGSKA (reference sequence). CDR3 sequence reads: CSASQGSGYNEQFF. The CDR3 DNA sequence: TGCAGTGCTAGTCAGGGATCCGGCTACAATGAGCAGTTCTTC.

The chain joins TRBV5-1 to TRBJ1-1; D perhaps matches TRBD1 (6 bases). This CDR3 is built from 13 residues. CDR1 is SGHRS, CDR2 YFSETQ, per germline. The ends were cut back, 2 bases at V and 4 bases at J, with 9 bases in the middle. In DNA form, the CDR3 reads TGCGCCAGCAGCTTCCAGGGGCCCACTGAAGCTTTCTTT. This codes for CASSFQGPTEAFF. Variable domain in full (rest from reference TRBV5-1 and TRBJ1-1): KAGVTQTPRYLIKTRGQQVTLSCSPISGHRSVSWYQQTPGQGLQFLFEYFSETQRNKGNFPGRFSGRQFSNSRSEMNVSTLELGDSALYLCASSFQGPTEAFFGQGTRLTVV.

The chain couples TRBV29-1 to TRBJ1-1, with 11 bases matching TRBD1. Losses at the gene ends were 5 bases for V and 8 bases for J; bases not matched to a gene: 4. This CDR3 has 12 amino acids. Germline CDR1 is SQVTM and CDR2 is ANQGSEA. The DNA of the CDR3 is TGCAGCGTTCGGACAGGGGGCGCGGAAGCTTTCTTT. It specifies CSVRTGGAEAFF.

The chain recombines TRBV6-5 with TRBJ1-5; D unresolved. Germline CDR1 MNHEY, CDR2 SVGAGI. CDR3 length: 12 amino acids. V was clipped by 7 bases and J by 5 bases, with 9 bases between them. The DNA for the CDR3 is TGTGCCAGCACGTTGGCCGATCAGCCCCAGCATTTT. This gives the protein CASTLADQPQHF.

This clone came up a few times. This rearrangement joins TRBV24-1 to TRBJ1-2, with TRBD1 identical over 9 bases. The V gene end was trimmed by 3 bases and the J gene end by 6 bases; junction bases not matched to a gene: 4. Germline CDR1 is KGHDR and CDR2 is SFDVKD. The CDR3 length is 14 residues. CDR3 protein: CATSDPTGGDGYTF. The DNA of the CDR3 is TGTGCCACCAGTGATCCCACAGGGGGCGATGGCTACACCTTC.

This chain uses TRBV24-1 with TRBJ2-2; the match to TRBD1 covers 8 bases. This CDR3 comprises 13 residues. V lost 7 bases and J lost 6; bases outside the gene matches: 3. CDR1 KGHDR and CDR2 SFDVKD come from the germline V gene. For the CDR3, the DNA is TGTGCCACCAGGACAGGGGAGGCCGGGGAGCTGTTTTTT. Translating it yields CATRTGEAGELFF.

This rearrangement joins TRBV28 to TRBJ2-7; 8 bases are shared with TRBD1. The CDR3 loop spans 16 amino acids. From germline, CDR1 is MDHEN and CDR2 SYDVKM. J lost 7 bases, V lost 7 bases, and 18 bases had no gene match. CDR3 sequence: CASMDRVRGPHWEQYF. CDR3 DNA sequence: TGTGCCAGCATGGACAGGGTAAGGGGTCCCCATTGGGAGCAGTACTTC.

V gene TRBV12-3 or TRBV12-4 combines with J gene TRBJ1-1; 9 bases align to TRBD1. J lost 11 bases, V lost 3 bases, and 1 base had no gene match. The CDR3 runs to 11 residues. The CDR3 DNA sequence: TGTGCCAGCAGTTTGGGGACAGGGGCTTTCTTT. Translated, it gives CASSLGTGAFF.

The rearrangement links TRBV5-1 to TRBJ1-3; tentative D call: TRBD1 (5 bases). This CDR3 comprises 15 residues. Between the trimmed V and J ends, which lost 3 bases and 0 bases, there was a span of 10 bases. Germline assignment: CDR1 SGHRS and CDR2 YFSETQ. Here the CDR3 DNA reads TGCGCCAGCAGCTCAGGACATTCCTCTGGAAACACCATATATTTT. It codes for CASSSGHSSGNTIYF.

The gene calls are TRBV13 and TRBJ2-7, with D possibly being TRBD2 (6 bases). The CDR3 sequence is 14 residues long. CDR1 PRHDT and CDR2 FYEKMQ come from the germline V gene (reference sequence). Trimming left V 5 bases short and J 0 bases short, with 11 bases between. CDR3 residues: CASSPTAGSYEQYF. The DNA of the CDR3 is TGTGCCAGCAGCCCAACAGCGGGCTCCTACGAGCAGTACTTC.

The gene calls are TRBV7-8 and TRBJ1-4; no clear D. In germline, CDR1 is SGHVS, CDR2 FQNEAQ. The CDR3 contains 13 residues. V was clipped by 0 bases and J by 8 bases, with 7 bases between them. CDR3 sequence: CASSLAHGEKLFF. The CDR3 DNA is TGTGCCAGCAGCTTAGCGCACGGGGAAAAACTGTTTTTT.

J is TRBJ2-1 and V is TRBV28; no firm D call. Trimming shortened V by 1 base and J by 7 bases, and 11 bases separated the two germline ends. The CDR3 runs 14 residues. CDR1 MDHEN and CDR2 SYDVKM come from the germline V gene. The CDR3, as DNA: TGTGCCAGCAGTTTATACCCGATGACTAATGAGCAGTTCTTC. This encodes CASSLYPMTNEQFF.

The J gene is TRBJ2-1, the V gene TRBV28; D perhaps matches TRBD1 (5 bases). This CDR3 spans 15 amino acids. Germline V CDR1 and CDR2: MDHEN, SYDVKM. V gave up 5 bases and J gave up 9 bases, with 20 bases separating them. In DNA form, the CDR3 reads TGTGCCAGCAGTCGAGGACATTCTGGTTGGGGTGAGCAGTTCTTC. It is translated as CASSRGHSGWGEQFF.

The rearrangement joins TRBV6-2 or TRBV6-3 to TRBJ1-2, with D uncertain. Germline CDR1 reads MNHEY; CDR2 reads SVGEGT. CDR3 length: 13 amino acids. The V end lost 2 bases, the J end lost 7 bases, and 11 bases lay between the germline ends. CDR3 protein: CASSYTPGAGYTF. In DNA form, the CDR3 reads TGTGCCAGCAGTTACACCCCAGGTGCTGGCTACACCTTC.

This rearrangement joins TRBV28 to TRBJ1-2; 8 positions agree with TRBD1. The V gene's germline CDR1 is MDHEN and CDR2 SYDVKM. CDR3 length: 14 residues. The junction had 7 bases not matched to a gene; V was cut back by 6 bases and J by 4 bases. CDR3 sequence: CASSTTGAGYGYTF. Here the CDR3 DNA reads TGTGCCAGCAGCACGACAGGGGCTGGCTATGGCTACACCTTC.

The CDR3 loop reads CASSESPRVWTDTQYF. In DNA form, the CDR3 reads TGTGCCAGCAGTGAATCCCCGAGGGTATGGACAGATACGCAGTATTTT. This chain uses TRBV2 with TRBJ2-3; possibly TRBD2 for D (5 bases). Trimming left V 2 bases short and J 3 bases short, with 15 bases between. This CDR3 is built from 16 residues. Germline CDR1 and CDR2: SNHLY and FYNNEI.

The chain couples TRBV7-2 to TRBJ2-3, with TRBD2 matching 11 bases. Germline loops: CDR1 SGHTA, CDR2 FQGNSA. The CDR3 is made up of 18 amino acids. J gave up 1 base and V 2 bases, and 8 bases lay outside the gene matches. CDR3: CASSLMGLAGGRTDTQYF. DNA for the CDR3: TGTGCCAGCAGCTTAATGGGGCTAGCGGGAGGACGCACAGATACGCAGTATTTT.

V and J are TRBV5-4 and TRBJ1-2, with unresolved D. The germline V gene encodes CDR1 SGHNT and CDR2 YYREEE (reference sequence). V shed 3 bases and J shed 0 bases, with 9 bases lying between them. The CDR3 loop spans 14 amino acids. CDR3 coding DNA: TGTGCCAGCAGCTCCCTAACAGCTAACTATGGCTACACCTTC. Its protein is CASSSLTANYGYTF.

This clone was counted at least ten times. V and J are TRBV19 and TRBJ1-1, with a tentative D call TRBD1 (5 bases). This CDR3 is 16 amino acids long. The germline CDR1 and CDR2 sequences are LNHDA and SQIVND (reference sequence). Trimming took off 3 bases at V and 1 base at J, with 15 bases between the two ends. The CDR3 loop is CASSMSGVGRNTEAFF. The CDR3 bases are TGTGCCAGTAGTATGAGTGGTGTGGGGCGGAACACTGAAGCTTTCTTT.

The rearrangement links TRBV7-2 to TRBJ2-5; 7 bases fit TRBD1. This CDR3 is built from 14 residues. Trimming cost V 5 bases and J 5 bases; bases outside gene matches: 8. Looked up from germline, CDR1 is SGHTA and CDR2 is FQGNSA. This CDR3 is CASSVRTGRETQYF. The CDR3 nucleotides read TGTGCCAGCAGCGTAAGGACAGGAAGGGAGACCCAGTACTTC.

The chain has TRBV20-1 and TRBJ1-1; no reliable D call. The CDR3 runs to 12 residues. CDR1 and CDR2 (germline): DFQATT, SNEGSKA (reference sequence). The V end was cut by 3 bases, the J end by 4 bases, with 9 bases between. CDR3 amino acids: CSASTEGTEAFF. DNA for the CDR3: TGCAGTGCTAGTACAGAGGGCACTGAAGCTTTCTTT.

The chain carries TRBV28 and TRBJ1-2, with 8 bases lining up with TRBD1. The CDR3 is 15 residues long. V dropped 3 bases and J dropped 4; count of bases not matched to a gene: 7. Germline CDR1 and CDR2: MDHEN and SYDVKM. The CDR3 sequence is CASSLPQGARYGYTF. CDR3 DNA: TGTGCCAGCAGTTTGCCCCAGGGGGCGCGCTATGGCTACACCTTC.

V and J are TRBV18 and TRBJ2-4; D is perhaps TRBD1 (7 bases). The V end lost 3 bases, the J end lost 2 bases, and 14 bases lay between the germline ends. Looked up from germline, CDR1 is KGHSH and CDR2 is LQKENI. The CDR3 spans 16 residues. CDR3: CASSPQGGLTKNIQYF. For the CDR3, the DNA is TGTGCCAGCTCACCTCAGGGGGGATTGACCAAAAACATTCAGTACTTC.

This clone appeared once. V is TRBV7-9 and J is TRBJ1-1; D uncertain. The CDR3 length is 14 residues. Trimming removed 0 bases from V and 0 bases from J, with 5 bases in between. CDR1 is SEHNR and CDR2 is FQNEAQ in the germline V gene (reference sequence). In DNA form, the CDR3 reads TGTGCCAGCAGCTTAGCACAGTTGAACACTGAAGCTTTCTTT. It codes for CASSLAQLNTEAFF.

The chain recombines TRBV5-1 with TRBJ2-7; perhaps TRBD2 as D (6 bases). Trimming cost V 4 bases and J 0 bases, with 14 bases left between them. There are 15 residues in the CDR3. Germline loops: CDR1 SGHRS, CDR2 YFSETQ. DNA for the CDR3: TGCGCCAGCAGCGTTGGATCGACTAGCTCCTACGAGCAGTACTTC. Translation: CASSVGSTSSYEQYF.

The CDR3 loop reads CSVGGTSSYNEQFF. The CDR3, as DNA: TGCAGCGTGGGCGGGACAAGCTCCTACAATGAGCAGTTCTTC. V usage is TRBV29-1 and J usage is TRBJ2-1; either TRBD1 or TRBD2 may fit D (6 bases each). The germline CDR1 and CDR2 sequences are SQVTM and ANQGSEA. Trimming took 6 bases from V and 0 from J, leaving 12 bases between them. This CDR3 comprises 14 residues.

The chain uses TRBV5-1 and TRBJ2-7; 8 bases agree with TRBD1. V was clipped by 4 bases and J by 3 bases; unmatched bases: 12. Germline V CDR1 and CDR2: SGHRS, YFSETQ. The CDR3 is 16 amino acids. As DNA, the CDR3 is TGCGCCAGCAGCGTCGGAACAGGGGGGCCTTACTACGAGCAGTACTTC. Its protein is CASSVGTGGPYYEQYF.